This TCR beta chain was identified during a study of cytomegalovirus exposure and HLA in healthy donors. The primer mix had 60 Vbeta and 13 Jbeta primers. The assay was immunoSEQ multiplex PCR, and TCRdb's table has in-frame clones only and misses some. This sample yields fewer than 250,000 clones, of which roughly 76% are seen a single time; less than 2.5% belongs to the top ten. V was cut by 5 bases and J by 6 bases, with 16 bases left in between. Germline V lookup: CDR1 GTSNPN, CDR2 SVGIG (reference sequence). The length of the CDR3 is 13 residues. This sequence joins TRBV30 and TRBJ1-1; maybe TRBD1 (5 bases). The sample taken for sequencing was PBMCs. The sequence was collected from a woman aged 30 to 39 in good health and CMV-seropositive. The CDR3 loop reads CAWALRDFSEAFF. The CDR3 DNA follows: TGTGCCTGGGCGCTCCGGGACTTTTCTGAAGCTTTCTTT.